This T cell receptor (beta chain) was identified in a study of control samples from healthy donors and cancer patients. J was trimmed by 3 bases and V by 4 bases; bases with no gene match: 10. This CDR3 is 15 amino acids long. Germline V CDR1 and CDR2: SGDLS, YYNGEE. The table came from immunoSEQ multiplex PCR; TCRdb's copy has only in-frame clones and leaves some out. The sample holds some 200,000 clones, about 93% seen once. The specimen was blood. This TCR was sampled from a man aged 18 to 35 in good health. V gene TRBV9 combines with J gene TRBJ2-7; 7 nucleotides agree with TRBD1. The CDR3 here is CASSTSGTANYEQYF. The CDR3 DNA follows: TGTGCCAGCAGCACCTCCGGGACAGCTAACTACGAGCAGTACTTC.